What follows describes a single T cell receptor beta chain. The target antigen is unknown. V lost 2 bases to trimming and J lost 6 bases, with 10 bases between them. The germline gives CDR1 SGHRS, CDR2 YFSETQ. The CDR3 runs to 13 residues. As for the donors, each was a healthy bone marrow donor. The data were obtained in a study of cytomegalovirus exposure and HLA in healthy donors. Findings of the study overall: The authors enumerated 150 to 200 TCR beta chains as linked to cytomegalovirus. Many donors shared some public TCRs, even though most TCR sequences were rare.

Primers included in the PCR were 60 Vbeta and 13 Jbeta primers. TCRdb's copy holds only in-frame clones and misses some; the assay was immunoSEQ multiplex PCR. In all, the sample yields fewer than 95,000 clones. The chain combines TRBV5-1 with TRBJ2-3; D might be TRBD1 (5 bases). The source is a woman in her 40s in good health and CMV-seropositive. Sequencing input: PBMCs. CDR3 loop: CASSFRARDTQYF. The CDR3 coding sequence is TGCGCCAGCAGCTTCAGGGCTAGGGATACGCAGTATTTT.